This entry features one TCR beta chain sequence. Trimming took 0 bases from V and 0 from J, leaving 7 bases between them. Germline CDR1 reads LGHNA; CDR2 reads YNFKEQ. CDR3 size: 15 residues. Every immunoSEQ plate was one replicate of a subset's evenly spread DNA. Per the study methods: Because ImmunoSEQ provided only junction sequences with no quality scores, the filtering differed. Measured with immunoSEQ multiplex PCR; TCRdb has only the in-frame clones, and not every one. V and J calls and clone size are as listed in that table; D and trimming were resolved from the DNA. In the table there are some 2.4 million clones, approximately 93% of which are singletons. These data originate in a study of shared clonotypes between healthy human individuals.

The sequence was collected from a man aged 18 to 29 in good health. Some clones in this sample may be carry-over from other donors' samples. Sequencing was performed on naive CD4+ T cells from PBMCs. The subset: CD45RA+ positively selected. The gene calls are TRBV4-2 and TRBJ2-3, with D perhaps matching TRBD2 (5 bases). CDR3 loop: CASSQELVSTDTQYF. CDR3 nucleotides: TGTGCCAGCAGCCAAGAACTAGTTAGCACAGATACGCAGTATTTT.